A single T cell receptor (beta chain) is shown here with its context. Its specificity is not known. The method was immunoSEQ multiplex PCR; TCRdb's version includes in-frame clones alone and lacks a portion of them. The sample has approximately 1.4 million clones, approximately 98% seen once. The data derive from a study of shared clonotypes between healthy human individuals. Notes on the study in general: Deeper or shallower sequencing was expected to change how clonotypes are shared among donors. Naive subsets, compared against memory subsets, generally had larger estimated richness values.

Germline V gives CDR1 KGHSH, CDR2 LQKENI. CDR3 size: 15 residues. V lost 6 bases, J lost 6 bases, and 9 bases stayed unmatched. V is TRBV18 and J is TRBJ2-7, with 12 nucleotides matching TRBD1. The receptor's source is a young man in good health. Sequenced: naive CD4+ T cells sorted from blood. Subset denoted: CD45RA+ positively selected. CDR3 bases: TGTGCCAGCTCGAAACCGGGACAGGGGGCGTCCGAGCAGTACTTC. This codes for CASSKPGQGASEQYF.